The present entry profiles one TCR beta chain with its context. Its antigen is undetermined. As for time point: week 47, end of study. A 20-mer mutant IDH1 peptide at 300 ug was injected subcutaneously with topical imiquimod. The repertoire was sequenced with immunoSEQ multiplex PCR; TCRdb's copy has only in-frame clones and lacks some. This table has 90,000 to 100,000 clones, just under 90% appearing once. The data belong to a study of a mutant IDH1 vaccine in newly diagnosed glioma. The CDR3 runs 12 residues. Germline loops: CDR1 LNHDA, CDR2 SQIVND (reference sequence). Trimming removed 5 bases from V and 8 bases from J; junction bases left unmatched: 3.

The source of this sequence is a woman aged 50 to 65 with glioma. The chain carries TRBV19 and TRBJ1-2, with TRBD1 matching 9 bases. The sequencing used PBMCs, collected from a glioma patient whose treatment included an IDH1 peptide vaccine. The CDR3 nucleotides are TGTGCCAGTAGTGGACAGGGGCGAGGCTACACCTTC. This gives the protein CASSGQGRGYTF.